This is a list of T cell receptor beta chains from one sample in a study of cytomegalovirus exposure and HLA in healthy donors. Profiling relied on immunoSEQ multiplex PCR, and the TCRdb table lists in-frame clones only, not all of them. Counted here are 130,000 to 150,000 clones, 75% to 85% occurring once; the ten biggest clones make up 3.1%. The sequenced material came from PBMCs. These TCRs come from a female donor in good health and CMV-seronegative. Each CDR3 is given with its conserved first and last residue. A D gene is named only where the DNA matches it firmly. Clone size, where shown, is once, few, many, or a class for clones that have expanded.

few | TRBJ1-5 | TRBV28 | TRBD1 | TGTGCCAGCAGATGGGACAGGGGAGGTGGGAAGCCCCAGCATTTT | CASRWDRGGGKPQHF
NA | TRBJ2-5 | TRBV27 | NA | TGTGCCAGCAGTTTGGCCCAGGGTTCCCAAGAGACCCAGTACTTC | CASSLAQGSQETQYF
NA | TRBJ2-7 | TRBV5-1 | TRBD2 | TGCGCCAGCAGCGTGGGACTAGCGTTCGAGCAGTACTTC | CASSVGLAFEQYF
few | TRBJ1-5 | TRBV4-3 | TRBD1 | TGCGCCAGCAGCCAAGATAGACAGGGGACCGGTCAGCCCCAGCATTTT | CASSQDRQGTGQPQHF
NA | TRBJ2-7 | TRBV7-9 | NA | TGTGCCAGCAGCCCTCCGTCTTACGAGCAGTACTTC | CASSPPSYEQYF
NA | TRBJ2-3 | TRBV6-1 | TRBD2 | TGTGCCAGCCGGAGGCGGCGGGGGGGCCCAGATACGCAGTATTTT | CASRRRRGGPDTQYF
once | TRBJ2-2 | TRBV7-2 | NA | TGTGCCAGCAGCTTAGACAGTACGAACACCGGGGAGCTGTTTTTT | CASSLDSTNTGELFF
many | TRBJ1-4 | TRBV2 | NA | TGTGCCAGCAGTGCCAGGGAGGGGGAAAAACTGTTTTTT | CASSAREGEKLFF
once | TRBJ2-7 | TRBV30 | TRBD1 | TGTGCCTGGCTACCCTACAGGGGATTAAGCGAGCAGTACTTC | CAWLPYRGLSEQYF
many | TRBJ1-1 | TRBV6-6 | TRBD1 | TGTGCCAGCAGTTGGACAGGGGGGTTCACTGAAGCTTTCTTT | CASSWTGGFTEAFF
NA | TRBJ2-7 | TRBV19 | TRBD1 | TGTGCCAGTAGCCTTTCTGGGACAGGGATGCCCTACGAGCAGTACTTC | CASSLSGTGMPYEQYF
NA | TRBJ1-1 | TRBV11-3 | TRBD1 | TGTGCCAGCAGCATTCCGGGACAGAAAGCTTTCTTT | CASSIPGQKAFF
once | TRBJ2-2 | TRBV5-1 | NA | TGCGCCAGCAAGGGCGGAGCGGGTCTATACACCGGGGAGCTGTTTTTT | CASKGGAGLYTGELFF
NA | TRBJ2-1 | TRBV27 | TRBD2 | TGTGCCAGCAGTTCGCGGGGGGGCAATGAGCAGTTCTTC | CASSSRGGNEQFF
NA | TRBJ2-7 | TRBV7-6 | TRBD1 | TGTGCCAGCAGCTCTACAGGGGGTAGCTCCTACGAGCAGTACTTC | CASSSTGGSSYEQYF
NA | TRBJ2-7 | TRBV28 | TRBD1 | TGTGCCAGCAGTTCCGGGACAGGGGGGACCTTTTCCTACGAGCAGTACTTC | CASSSGTGGTFSYEQYF
NA | TRBJ2-1 | TRBV18 | TRBD1 | TGTGCCAGCTCACCGAATACAGGGGGGCATGAGCAGTTCTTC | CASSPNTGGHEQFF
few | TRBJ2-7 | TRBV6-1 | TRBD1 | TGTGCCAGCAGTGAAGCGACAGGGACGAGCTCCTACGAGCAGTACTTC | CASSEATGTSSYEQYF
few | TRBJ2-3 | TRBV9 | TRBD1 | TGTGCCAGCAGCGTATTGACAGGGGCATTTGATACGCAGTATTTT | CASSVLTGAFDTQYF
NA | TRBJ1-2 | TRBV6-5 | NA | TGTGCCAGCAGTTATTCGGGAGTTTTTTATGGCTACACCTTC | CASSYSGVFYGYTF
NA | TRBJ1-4 | TRBV7-6 | TRBD1 | TGTGCCAGCAGCGTACAGGGGGCCCAGGAAAAACTGTTTTTT | CASSVQGAQEKLFF
once | TRBJ2-1 | TRBV2 | NA | TGTGCCAGCAGCGTTACTAGCTCCGTCCGCTATTTCTTC | CASSVTSSVRYFF
NA | TRBJ2-5 | TRBV27 | NA | TGTGCCAGCAGTTGGGGGGACTCCCAAGAGACCCAGTACTTC | CASSWGDSQETQYF